Each of the 3 T cell receptor beta chains below was sequenced from the same sample in a study of blood T cell repertoires in COVID-19. Method: immunoSEQ multiplex PCR; TCRdb's copy keeps in-frame clones and lacks some. The sample consists of 85,000 to 110,000 clones, over 65% of them appearing once. Sequenced: peripheral blood. These receptor sequences come from a human donor in a cohort sampled during active COVID-19.

This chain links TRBV5-1 with TRBJ2-5, with 8 bases that match TRBD2. CDR1 is SGHRS, CDR2 YFSETQ, per germline. The CDR3 runs 16 residues. Trimming cost V 2 bases and J 3 bases; bases outside gene matches: 9. CDR3 loop: CASSFGTVREEETQYF. In DNA, the CDR3 is TGCGCCAGCAGCTTTGGCACGGTGCGGGAGGAAGAGACCCAGTACTTC. Based on the CDR3 plus reference TRBV5-1 and TRBJ2-5, the full variable domain is KAGVTQTPRYLIKTRGQQVTLSCSPISGHRSVSWYQQTPGQGLQFLFEYFSETQRNKGNFPGRFSGRQFSNSRSEMNVSTLELGDSALYLCASSFGTVREEETQYFGPGTRLLVL.

The V and J genes are TRBV2 and TRBJ2-2, with unresolved D. Trimming pared 4 bases from V and 4 bases from J, leaving 10 bases between. The CDR3 contains 14 residues. CDR1 SNHLY and CDR2 FYNNEI come from the germline V gene. The CDR3 protein is CASSVTTFTGELFF. For the CDR3, the DNA is TGTGCCAGCAGTGTGACGACTTTCACCGGGGAGCTGTTTTTT.

The chain employs TRBV10-3 and TRBJ2-1; 9 nucleotides line up with TRBD2. Germline trimming cut 0 bases from V and 6 bases from J; bases unmatched to any gene: 6. Germline V gene data show CDR1 as ENHRY and CDR2 as SYGVKD. CDR3 length: 16 residues. The CDR3 DNA is TGTGCCATCAGTGAGTCTGGTGTGACTAGCGGCAATGAGCAGTTCTTC. Translating it yields CAISESGVTSGNEQFF.